The 5 T cell receptor beta chains listed next were all sequenced from one sample in a study of cytomegalovirus exposure and HLA in healthy donors. The PCR had 60 Vbeta and 13 Jbeta primers. Sequencing was performed with immunoSEQ multiplex PCR; in TCRdb, only in-frame clones are kept and a portion is missing. The profile shows about 120,000 clones, approximately 80% of them singletons. The sample comprised PBMCs. These receptor sequences come from a woman under 30 in good health and CMV-seronegative.

The chain recombines TRBV2 with TRBJ1-1; 7 nucleotides line up with TRBD1. Germline-derived CDR1 and CDR2 are SNHLY and FYNNEI. The ends lost 2 bases at V and 4 bases at J; junction bases unmatched: 22. The CDR3 is made up of 20 amino acids. The CDR3 sequence: CASSENRPQTGFYHGTEAFF. Here the CDR3 DNA reads TGTGCCAGCAGTGAAAATCGCCCCCAGACAGGGTTTTATCATGGCACTGAAGCTTTCTTT.

CDR3 bases: TGTGCCAGCAGTAGCCCTTACGAGCAGTACTTC. As protein: CASSSPYEQYF. V and J are TRBV2 and TRBJ2-7; D is undetermined. The germline V gene has CDR1 SNHLY and CDR2 FYNNEI. V was shortened by 5 bases and J by 4 bases, with 6 bases between the two germline ends. The CDR3 has 11 amino acids.

This clone was observed a handful of times. The rearrangement joins TRBV21-1 to TRBJ1-1. TRBV21-1 is flagged as a pseudogene. This CDR3 has 13 amino acids. Here the CDR3 DNA reads TGTGCCAGCAGCGGCGGGGTTAGAACTGAAGCTTTCTTT. Translating gives CASSGGVRTEAFF.

The chain joins TRBV27 to TRBJ1-4; 8 bases fit TRBD1. V lost 6 bases and J lost 13; bases outside the gene matches: 19. Germline CDR1 is MNHEY and CDR2 is SMNVEV (reference sequence). This CDR3 has 16 amino acids. The DNA of the CDR3 is TGTGCCAGCAGCAGCACACAGCAGGGGGCCGCCCAGGGACTGTTTTTT. Translated, it gives CASSSTQQGAAQGLFF.

This clone was observed a few times. This chain connects TRBV9 to TRBJ1-1; 8 bases align to TRBD1. Germline V CDR1 and CDR2: SGDLS, YYNGEE. This CDR3 contains 13 residues. The trim removed 3 bases at V and 8 bases at J, leaving 6 bases unmatched. The CDR3 loop reads CASSAGGDPEAFF. The CDR3 nucleotides are TGTGCCAGCAGCGCAGGGGGCGATCCAGAAGCTTTCTTT. Full variable domain (rest looked up from reference TRBV9 and TRBJ1-1): DSGVTQTPKHLITATGQRVTLRCSPRSGDLSVYWYQQSLDQGLQFLIQYYNGEERAKGNILERFSAQQFPDLHSELNLSSLELGDSALYFCASSAGGDPEAFFGQGTRLTVV.